The source of this T cell receptor beta chain is a study of blood T cell repertoires in COVID-19. Overall study: There were acute and convalescent COVID-19 samples, and they came from the United States, Italy and Spain. The analysed material was cDNA or gDNA that came from T cells, B-cell-depleted T cells, or PBMCs.

Germline V gene data show CDR1 as MNHEY and CDR2 as SMNVEV (reference sequence). The V gene lost 4 bases and the J gene lost 2 bases, with 12 bases spanning the gap. CDR3 size: 14 residues. Authors' data handling: Estimation of nucleated cell counts was performed using reference gene primer amplification. The table came from immunoSEQ multiplex PCR; TCRdb's copy has only in-frame clones and leaves some out. The V and J calls and the clone size are those of that table, but D and trimming were determined from the DNA. The sample records about 170,000 clones, 85% to 90% being singletons. This chain links TRBV27 with TRBJ2-7, with D perhaps matching TRBD2 (6 bases). What was sequenced was peripheral blood. The sequence was obtained from a man aged 45-60 years who had recovered from COVID-19. CDR3 in DNA: TGTGCCAGCAGTTCCCCGGGACTCACCTACGAGCAGTACTTC. Translation gives CASSSPGLTYEQYF.